Reported below is one TCR beta chain. Its antigen is still unknown. The PCR ran on 60 Vbeta and 13 Jbeta primers. Sequencing was performed with immunoSEQ multiplex PCR; in TCRdb, only in-frame clones are kept and a portion is missing. The data show some 150,000 clones, approximately 67% seen once. The data stem from a study of cytomegalovirus exposure and HLA in healthy donors. Study findings and constraints: V- and J-gene trimming of TCR beta was linked (in a later analysis) to a missense DCLRE1C variant. Analysis performed later found 16,951 TCR beta sequences associated with HLA alleles at 0.05 false discovery rate.

The J segment lost 3 bases and the V segment lost 2 bases, leaving 1 base of the junction unmatched. The CDR3 loop spans 14 amino acids. From germline, CDR1 is SGDLS and CDR2 YYNGEE. The sequence derives from a man aged 35 to 55 in good health and CMV-seronegative. The sequenced sample was PBMCs. The chain is built from TRBV9 and TRBJ2-3; 9 nucleotides align to TRBD2. For the CDR3, the DNA is TGTGCCAGCAGCGTTAGCGGGAGTACAGATACGCAGTATTTT. It codes for CASSVSGSTDTQYF.